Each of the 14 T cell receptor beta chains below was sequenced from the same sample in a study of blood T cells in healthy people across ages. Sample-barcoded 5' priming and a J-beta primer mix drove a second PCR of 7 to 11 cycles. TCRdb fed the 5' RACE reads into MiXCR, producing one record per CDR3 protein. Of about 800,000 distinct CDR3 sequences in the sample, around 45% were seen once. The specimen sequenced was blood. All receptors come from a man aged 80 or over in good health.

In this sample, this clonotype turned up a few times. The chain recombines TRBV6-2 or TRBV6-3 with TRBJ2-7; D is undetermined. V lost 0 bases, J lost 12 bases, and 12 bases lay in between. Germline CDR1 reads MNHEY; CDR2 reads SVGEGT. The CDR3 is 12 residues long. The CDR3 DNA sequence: TGTGCCAGCAGTTACTCAGACCGAAGACCGTACTTC. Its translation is CASSYSDRRPYF.

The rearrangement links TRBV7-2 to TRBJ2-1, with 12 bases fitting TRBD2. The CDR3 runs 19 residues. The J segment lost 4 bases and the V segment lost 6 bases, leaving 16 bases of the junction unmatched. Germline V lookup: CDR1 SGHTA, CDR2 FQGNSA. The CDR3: CASSLTPGLAGKGYNEQFF. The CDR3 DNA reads TGTGCCAGCAGTCTTACACCAGGACTAGCGGGAAAGGGGTACAATGAGCAGTTCTTC. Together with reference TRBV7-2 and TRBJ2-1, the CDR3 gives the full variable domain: GAGVSQSPSNKVTEKGKDVELRCDPISGHTALYWYRQSLGQGLEFLIYFQGNSAPDKSGLPSDRFSAERTGGSVSTLTIQRTQQEDSAVYLCASSLTPGLAGKGYNEQFFGPGTRLTVL.

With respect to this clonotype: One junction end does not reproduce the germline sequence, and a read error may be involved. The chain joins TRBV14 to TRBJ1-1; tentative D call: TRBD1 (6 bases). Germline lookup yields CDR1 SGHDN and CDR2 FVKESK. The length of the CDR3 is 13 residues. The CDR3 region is CAGSTGLNTEAFF. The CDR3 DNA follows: TGTGCCGGCAGCACAGGGCTTAACACTGAAGCTTTCTTT.

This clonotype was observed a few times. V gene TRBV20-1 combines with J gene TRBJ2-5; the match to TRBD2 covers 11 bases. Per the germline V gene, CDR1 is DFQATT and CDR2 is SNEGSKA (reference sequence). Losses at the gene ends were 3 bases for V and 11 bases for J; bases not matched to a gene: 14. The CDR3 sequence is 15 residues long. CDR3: CSARSLAGDYNEQYF. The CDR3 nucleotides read TGCAGTGCTAGGTCACTAGCGGGAGATTACAATGAGCAGTACTTC.

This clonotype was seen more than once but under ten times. CDR3 in DNA: TGCAGTGCTAGAGCAGCCTCGGGACAGACTAACTATGGCTACACCTTC. Amino acids: CSARAASGQTNYGYTF. This chain joins TRBV20-1 and TRBJ1-2; TRBD1 matches 7 bases. The V and J ends lost 1 base and 0 bases, in that order; junction bases with no gene match: 8. The length of the CDR3 is 16 residues. The V gene's germline CDR1 is DFQATT and CDR2 SNEGSKA (reference sequence).

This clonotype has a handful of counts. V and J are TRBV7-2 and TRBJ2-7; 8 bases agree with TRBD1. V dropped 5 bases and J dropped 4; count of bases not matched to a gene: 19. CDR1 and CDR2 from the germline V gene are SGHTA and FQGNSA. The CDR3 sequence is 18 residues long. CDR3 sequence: CASSLRGTGGTTLYEQYF. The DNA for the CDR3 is TGTGCCAGCAGCCTTAGGGGGACAGGAGGGACAACACTATACGAGCAGTACTTC.

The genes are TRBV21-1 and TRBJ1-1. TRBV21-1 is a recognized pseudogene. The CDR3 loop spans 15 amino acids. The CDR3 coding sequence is TGTGCCAGCAGCAAAGAAGGAGGGGAGGGCACTGAAGCTTTCTTT. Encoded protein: CASSKEGGEGTEAFF.

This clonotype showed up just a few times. CDR3: CASSPSGADYGYTF. CDR3 in DNA: TGTGCCAGCAGTCCTAGTGGGGCCGACTATGGCTACACCTTC. The chain is built from TRBV28 and TRBJ1-2; D possibly corresponds to TRBD1 (5 bases). The CDR3 is made up of 14 amino acids. The germline CDR1 and CDR2 sequences are MDHEN and SYDVKM. V was clipped by 5 bases and J by 3 bases, with 13 bases between them.

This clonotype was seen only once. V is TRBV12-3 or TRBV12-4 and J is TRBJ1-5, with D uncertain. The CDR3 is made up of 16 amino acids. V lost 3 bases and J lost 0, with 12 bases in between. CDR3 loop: CASSFLGQTSNQPQHF. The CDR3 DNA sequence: TGTGCCAGCAGTTTTTTAGGCCAGACTAGCAATCAGCCCCAGCATTTT.

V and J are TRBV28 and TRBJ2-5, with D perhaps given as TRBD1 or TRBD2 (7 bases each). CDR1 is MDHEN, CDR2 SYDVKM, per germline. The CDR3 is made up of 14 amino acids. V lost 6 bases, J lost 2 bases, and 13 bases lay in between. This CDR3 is CASRRQGGQETQYF. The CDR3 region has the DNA TGTGCCAGCAGAAGACAGGGAGGGCAAGAGACCCAGTACTTC.

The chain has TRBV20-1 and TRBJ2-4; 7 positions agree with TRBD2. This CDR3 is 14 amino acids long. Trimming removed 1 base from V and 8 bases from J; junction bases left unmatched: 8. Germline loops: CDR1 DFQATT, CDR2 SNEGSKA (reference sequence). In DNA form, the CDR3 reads TGCAGTGCTAGAGCGGGACTAATAACCGACATTCAGTACTTC. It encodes CSARAGLITDIQYF.

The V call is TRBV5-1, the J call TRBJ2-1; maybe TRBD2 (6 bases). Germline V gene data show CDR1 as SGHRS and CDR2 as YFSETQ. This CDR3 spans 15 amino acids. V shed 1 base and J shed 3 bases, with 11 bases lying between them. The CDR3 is CASSLTLGLYNEQFF. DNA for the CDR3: TGCGCCAGCAGCTTGACGTTGGGACTCTACAATGAGCAGTTCTTC.

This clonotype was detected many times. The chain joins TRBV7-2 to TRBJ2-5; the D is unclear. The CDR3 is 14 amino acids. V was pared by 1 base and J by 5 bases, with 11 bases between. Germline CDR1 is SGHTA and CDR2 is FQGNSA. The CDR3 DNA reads TGTGCCAGCAGCTTAGGGGTCACCCTGGAGACCCAGTACTTC. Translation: CASSLGVTLETQYF.

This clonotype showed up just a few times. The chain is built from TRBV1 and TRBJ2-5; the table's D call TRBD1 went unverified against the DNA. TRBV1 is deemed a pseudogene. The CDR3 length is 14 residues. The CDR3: CTSSQDRGGETQYF. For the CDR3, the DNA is TGCACCAGCAGCCAAGACCGAGGGGGAGAGACCCAGTACTTC.